What follows describes a single TCR beta chain. This clonotype was found a few times. The specificity of this receptor is unknown. No much larger clone is present one base from it, and per-base qualities are unavailable. These data belong to a study of neurological immune-mediated disorders (dated by TCRdb to 2018 to 2020). Context from the whole study: Among the approximately 35 multiple sclerosis patients, relapsing-remitting MS accounted for approximately 31 and secondary progressive MS accounted for 3. Using UMI-based sequencing, the study compared peripheral blood TCR-beta repertoires from patients with HTLV-I-associated myelopathy (HAM/TSP), patients with multiple sclerosis, and healthy controls. Longitudinal samples, technical triplicates and paired sorted CD4+ and CD8+ T-cell subsets, alongside PBMC samples, were included among the roughly 100 TCR-beta libraries. The cohort comprised 68 subjects: 15 or so HAM/TSP patients, some 35 multiple sclerosis patients and about 20 healthy controls.

Study-wide findings and limitations: The MS cluster showed no association with clinical or MRI features, and the authors stated that larger cohorts are needed. No identical CDR3 amino acid sequences were shared among expanded clones across subjects, suggesting private TCR-beta repertoires in all groups. In a phylogenetic analysis, the repertoires of 18 out of 34 MS patients fell into a single cluster of related CDR3 sequences, pointing to a possible signature at the repertoire level. TCR clonal expansion was highest in HAM/TSP patients and lowest in MS patients, with MS patients falling below even healthy controls.

For unsorted PBMC libraries, 2 million PBMCs were used after storage in RNAlater at -80 degrees C until RNA extraction. Multiple sclerosis patients were enrolled in a US clinical protocol evaluating disease progression by magnetic resonance imaging. Peripheral blood was subjected to Ficoll-Hypaque density gradient centrifugation to isolate PBMCs, which were then cryopreserved in liquid nitrogen. From its cysteine to its phenylalanine, the CDR3 spans 12 amino acids. Only the CDR3 region is kept as DNA, spanning 36 bases read in frame from base 1. CDR1 DFQATT and CDR2 SNEGSKA were looked up in the germline V gene (reference sequence). The V end gives up 6 bases and the J end 4 bases, leaving 4 bases in the junction not matched to a gene. To synthesize cDNA, template-switch 5'RACE was performed with a primer carrying a 10-nucleotide random unique molecular identifier so that each TCR transcript was tagged. Each sequencing run produced over 190 million TCR-beta sequences covering 15-18 subjects. The RNeasy kit was used to extract total RNA. The KAPA Real-time Library Amplification kit was used to amplify TCR-beta VDJ regions with primers targeting the TCR constant region and the 5'RACE anchor. A first PCR added sample indexes and Illumina adaptors, after which a second PCR increased the library yield. The roughly 650 bp TCR product was size-selected on a 2% E-gel SizeSelection system after Ampure bead purification. Before pooling, libraries had their quality checked on a Bioanalyzer, their concentration measured with Qubit, and their quantity determined with the Kapa Library Quantification kit. An Illumina HiSeq 2500 sequenced the libraries paired-end 2 x 150 bp. To increase sequence diversity, about 25-31% phiX was spiked into each library pool. In the source study's methods: The quality-filtered reads were processed with the UMI-based MiGEC pipeline, whose error correction step removed more than 80% of the raw TCR sequences. VDJ genes were aligned to IMGT germline references, and clonotypes were defined by unique CDR3 amino acid sequence plus V-J genes. VDJtools evaluated clonal expansion, Shannon diversity and CDR3 relatedness (CalcPairwiseDistances, ClusterSamples); CLCbio workbench built phylogenetic trees. Using coefficient-of-variation modelling across technical triplicates, the study counted a clone as expanded if it had at least 8 unique UMIs. TCRdb reanalyzed the raw reads on its own, using fastp at Q25 for trimming and MiXCR for clone calling, and kept in-frame beta chains. One record per CDR3 amino acid sequence lists the most common genes and DNA. V and J calls and clone size were set by TCRdb, not the authors. The sample has tens of thousands of distinct CDR3 sequences on record, less than 4% of them singletons. The ten biggest clones cover 6% to 7% of the sample.

The sample taken for sequencing was PBMCs. The receptor was derived from a man in his sixties with multiple sclerosis. This chain joins TRBV20-1 to TRBJ1-2, and TRBD1 matches 8 of the central bases. DNA sequence: TGCAGTGCCACAGGGACAGGCTATGGCTACACCTTC. The resulting protein is CSATGTGYGYTF.